This T cell receptor beta chain was sequenced during a study of response to subunit inactivated influenza vaccine. V dropped 1 base and J dropped 5 bases, with 8 bases sitting between them. This CDR3 has 13 amino acids. TCRdb independently ran MiXCR on the RT-PCR reads; one entry per CDR3 protein. The profile covers about 190,000 distinct CDR3 sequences, with around an eighth appearing a single time and approximately 27% taken by the ten largest. The V and J genes are TRBV12-3 or TRBV12-4 and TRBJ2-5, with D possibly being TRBD1 (5 bases). The source material was CD8+ T cells sorted from PBMCs, sampled about 5 days after vaccination. The receptor's source is a man between 45 and 60 years old who received an inactivated influenza vaccine. The CDR3 region has the DNA TGTGCCAGCAGTTTAGGGACAATGGAGACCCAGTACTTC. Translating it yields CASSLGTMETQYF.